The next 16 T cell receptor beta chains were all read from a single sample in a study of T cell repertoires in cytomegalovirus infection. TCRdb reprocessed the reads with MiXCR, giving one entry per CDR3 protein. The table lists about 150,000 distinct CDR3 sequences, 20% to 25% of them singletons. The sequenced sample was PBMCs. The receptors were gathered from a human donor in good health (CMV status not recorded). Some clones in this sample may be carry-over from other donors' samples.

The chain recombines TRBV7-2 with TRBJ2-1, with D hard to call. Trimming removed 5 bases from V and 10 bases from J, with 12 bases in between. This CDR3 comprises 12 residues. Germline lookup yields CDR1 SGHTA and CDR2 FQGNSA. The CDR3 nucleotides read TGTGCCAGCAGCGAGAGGTGGGAAGAGCAGTTCTTC. Its protein is CASSERWEEQFF.

This clonotype was counted ten times or more. The genes are TRBV7-2 and TRBJ2-1; TRBD2 agrees at 7 bases. V trimming: 0 bases; J trimming: 2 bases; junction bases outside the gene matches: 7. Per the germline V gene, CDR1 is SGHTA and CDR2 is FQGNSA. CDR3 length: 17 residues. CDR3 region: CASSLAIWLAAYNEQFF. Here the CDR3 DNA reads TGTGCCAGCAGCTTAGCTATTTGGCTAGCGGCCTACAATGAGCAGTTCTTC.

The rearrangement uses TRBV28 and TRBJ1-1; no clear D. Germline V gives CDR1 MDHEN, CDR2 SYDVKM. The CDR3 length is 12 residues. V lost 5 bases, J lost 7 bases, and 11 bases lay in between. The DNA for the CDR3 is TGTGCCAGCAGTGCCCAGACACTTGAAGCTTTCTTT. Translating gives CASSAQTLEAFF.

The rearrangement links TRBV5-1 to TRBJ1-1, with D possibly TRBD1 on 6 matching bases. V lost 0 bases to trimming and J lost 0 bases, with 15 bases between them. The germline gives CDR1 SGHRS, CDR2 YFSETQ. CDR3 length equals 17 residues. CDR3 bases: TGCGCCAGCAGCTTGGCCGAAGGGGGTCAAATGAACACTGAAGCTTTCTTT. Amino acid sequence: CASSLAEGGQMNTEAFF.

The V gene is TRBV20-1, the J gene TRBJ1-2, with D tentatively TRBD1 (5 bases). Germline CDR1 reads DFQATT; CDR2 reads SNEGSKA (reference sequence). V shed 3 bases and J shed 5 bases, with 13 bases lying between them. This CDR3 is built from 13 residues. The CDR3 nucleotides are TGCAGTGCTAGTTCCCGGGACTTATATGGCTACACCTTC. Translation: CSASSRDLYGYTF.

This clonotype has at least ten counts. The CDR3: CASGPSGAALNTEAFF. CDR3 in DNA: TGTGCTAGTGGTCCCTCCGGAGCGGCGTTGAACACTGAAGCTTTCTTT. The rearrangement joins TRBV12-5 to TRBJ1-1; D unresolved. V dropped 5 bases and J dropped 0 bases, with 16 bases sitting between them. Germline values: CDR1 LGHNT, CDR2 FRNRAP. This CDR3 region has 16 residues.

Only a few counts were recorded for this clonotype. This chain joins TRBV28 and TRBJ2-5, with TRBD2 matching 9 bases. Germline V gives CDR1 MDHEN, CDR2 SYDVKM. V shed 3 bases, J shed 2 bases, and the junction held 4 bases outside the gene matches. This CDR3 has 15 residues. The CDR3 DNA is TGTGCCAGCAGTTTTGGAGCGGGAGGTCAAGAGACCCAGTACTTC. Translating it yields CASSFGAGGQETQYF.

The table lists this clonotype with many counts. The gene calls are TRBV6-2 or TRBV6-3 and TRBJ2-3, with a tentative D call TRBD1 (6 bases). V lost 0 bases and J 1 base, leaving 11 bases between the germline ends. The CDR3 consists of 16 residues. The germline gives CDR1 MNHEY, CDR2 SVGEGT. The CDR3 DNA reads TGTGCCAGCAGTTACTCGGGGGCCGGAGGCACAGATACGCAGTATTTT. This encodes CASSYSGAGGTDTQYF.

The genes are TRBV5-1 and TRBJ1-1; 9 bases match TRBD1. V gave up 5 bases and J gave up 0 bases; unmatched junction bases: 5. The CDR3 covers 15 residues. Per germline, CDR1 SGHRS and CDR2 YFSETQ. This chain's CDR3 is CASRGTGGMNTEAFF. CDR3 nucleotide sequence: TGCGCCAGCAGAGGTACAGGGGGCATGAACACTGAAGCTTTCTTT.

The chain combines TRBV13 with TRBJ1-1, with D perhaps TRBD1 (6 bases). Deletions cut 3 bases from V and 3 bases from J, with 23 bases between. Per germline, CDR1 PRHDT and CDR2 FYEKMQ (reference sequence). This CDR3 region has 18 residues. The CDR3 DNA is TGTGCCAGCAGCTTTACAAAGGGACGGGGGCACCCGGACACTGAAGCTTTCTTT. Protein product: CASSFTKGRGHPDTEAFF.

To note about this clonotype: It may be a read error: a sequence one base away is much more abundant. This rearrangement joins TRBV7-2 to TRBJ2-3; D gene ambiguous. CDR1 SGHTA and CDR2 FQGNSA come from the germline V gene. The CDR3 runs 12 residues. The CDR3 sequence: CASSSPTDMQYF. The CDR3 nucleotides are TGTGCCAGCAGCTCTCCTACAGATATGCAGTATTTT.

This clonotype was seen a handful of times. The chain uses TRBV6-2 or TRBV6-3 and TRBJ1-5, with D possibly being TRBD1 (5 bases). The CDR3 runs to 15 residues. From germline, CDR1 is MNHEY and CDR2 SVGEGT. Between the trimmed V and J ends, which lost 2 bases and 3 bases, there was a span of 11 bases. CDR3 in amino acids: CASSYGGETNQPQHF. For the CDR3, the DNA is TGTGCCAGCAGTTACGGAGGGGAAACCAATCAGCCCCAGCATTTT.

V gene TRBV19 combines with J gene TRBJ2-7; 11 bases align to TRBD2. Germline lookup yields CDR1 LNHDA and CDR2 SQIVND (reference sequence). The CDR3 length is 16 residues. The V and J ends lost 2 bases and 2 bases, in that order; junction bases with no gene match: 5. CDR3 loop: CASSITSGGPPYEQYF. The CDR3 DNA reads TGTGCCAGTAGTATAACTAGCGGGGGACCACCCTACGAGCAGTACTTC. Based on the CDR3 plus reference TRBV19 and TRBJ2-7, the full variable domain is DGGITQSPKYLFRKEGQNVTLSCEQNLNHDAMYWYRQDPGQGLRLIYYSQIVNDFQKGDIAEGYSVSREKKESFPLTVTSAQKNPTAFYLCASSITSGGPPYEQYFGPGTRLTVT.

The table lists this clonotype with many counts. This chain connects TRBV7-8 to TRBJ1-2; TRBD1 matches 12 bases. V was pared by 5 bases and J by 6 bases, with 10 bases of the junction left unmatched. The germline V gene has CDR1 SGHVS and CDR2 FQNEAQ. The CDR3 runs to 16 residues. CDR3 bases: TGTGCCAGCAGCAAACCCGGGACAGGGGGCTATAATGGCTACACCTTC. Its translation is CASSKPGTGGYNGYTF.

The sample holds a few counts of this clonotype. This chain links TRBV10-3 with TRBJ2-1, with unresolved D. V lost 0 bases and J 7 bases, leaving 10 bases between the germline ends. Per germline, CDR1 ENHRY and CDR2 SYGVKD. The CDR3 spans 14 residues. CDR3 amino acids: CAISESVLGNEQFF. The DNA of the CDR3 is TGTGCCATCAGTGAGTCCGTATTAGGGAATGAGCAGTTCTTC.

In nucleotides, the CDR3 is TGTGCCTGGAGTCGTCCAGGGGAGGGATTAGGTTTCTTT. Its translation is CAWSRPGEGLGFF. The V gene is TRBV30, the J gene TRBJ1-1, with a weak D call TRBD1 (6 bases). The germline gives CDR1 GTSNPN, CDR2 SVGIG (reference sequence). V lost 2 bases and J 13 bases, leaving 20 bases between the germline ends. The CDR3 has 13 residues.